Each of the 17 T cell receptor beta chains below was sequenced from the same sample in a study of blood T cell repertoires in COVID-19. TCRdb's copy holds only in-frame clones and misses some; the assay was immunoSEQ multiplex PCR. The sample consists of 45,000 to 70,000 clones, less than 85% of them appearing once. Sequenced material: peripheral blood. The receptors here all came from a woman between 45 and 60 years old with active or convalescent COVID-19.

The chain uses TRBV6-5 and TRBJ2-3; D is possibly TRBD2 (5 bases). Per germline, CDR1 MNHEY and CDR2 SVGAGI. The CDR3 length is 15 residues. With 5 bases removed from V and 4 bases from J, the gap between germline ends came to 16 bases. DNA of the CDR3: TGTGCCAGCAGTATCAGCCTAGCTGGCGCAGATACGCAGTATTTT. It encodes CASSISLAGADTQYF.

The rearrangement links TRBV28 to TRBJ2-2; 12 bases are a match to TRBD2. The CDR3 has 20 amino acids. V dropped 0 bases and J dropped 4; count of bases not matched to a gene: 12. CDR1 is MDHEN and CDR2 is SYDVKM in the germline V gene. The CDR3 coding sequence is TGTGCCAGCAGTTTATGGAGAAGTCTAGCGGGAGGGCGGAGCACCGGGGAGCTGTTTTTT. Its protein is CASSLWRSLAGGRSTGELFF.

The CDR3 sequence is CASSLRGLAGSGDNEQFF. The CDR3 DNA reads TGTGCCAGCAGCTTACGGGGACTAGCGGGGAGCGGGGACAATGAGCAGTTCTTC. V is TRBV7-8 and J is TRBJ2-1, with 13 bases fitting TRBD2. This CDR3 is 18 amino acids long. Losses at the gene ends were 2 bases for V and 5 bases for J; bases not matched to a gene: 9. Germline V gene data show CDR1 as SGHVS and CDR2 as FQNEAQ. Filled out from reference TRBV7-8 and TRBJ2-1, the complete variable domain reads GAGVSQSPRYKVAKRGQDVALRCDPISGHVSLFWYQQALGQGPEFLTYFQNEAQLDKSGLPSDRFFAERPEGSVSTLKIQRTQQEDSAVYLCASSLRGLAGSGDNEQFFGPGTRLTVL.

This chain uses TRBV7-6 with TRBJ2-1; a possible D gene is TRBD2 (5 bases). CDR3 length: 15 amino acids. Germline V gives CDR1 SGHVS, CDR2 FNYEAQ. V was pared by 1 base and J by 3 bases, with 10 bases between. The chain's CDR3 is CASSLVSEDYNEQFF. For the CDR3, the DNA is TGTGCCAGCAGCTTAGTTAGCGAGGACTACAATGAGCAGTTCTTC. Combining the CDR3 with reference TRBV7-6 and TRBJ2-1 gives the whole variable domain GAGVSQSPRYKVTKRGQDVALRCDPISGHVSLYWYRQALGQGPEFLTYFNYEAQQDKSGLPNDRFSAERPEGSISTLTIQRTEQRDSAMYRCASSLVSEDYNEQFFGPGTRLTVL.

The rearrangement uses TRBV19 and TRBJ1-2; D ambiguous. This CDR3 has 16 amino acids. V was cut by 0 bases and J by 4 bases, with 15 bases left in between. CDR1 and CDR2 (germline): LNHDA, SQIVND (reference sequence). CDR3 residues: CASSIDWRNPLYGYTF. In DNA form, the CDR3 reads TGTGCCAGTAGTATAGATTGGCGGAACCCTCTCTATGGCTACACCTTC.

The chain employs TRBV5-4 and TRBJ2-7; D may be TRBD1 (7 bases). The germline V gene encodes CDR1 SGHNT and CDR2 YYREEE (reference sequence). Trimming removed 4 bases at V and 2 bases at J, with 16 bases between. The CDR3 is made up of 15 amino acids. This CDR3 is CASSADRRVAYEQYF. Written as DNA, the CDR3 is TGTGCCAGCAGCGCGGACAGGAGGGTCGCCTACGAGCAGTACTTC.

The chain carries TRBV10-2 and TRBJ2-2; D is undetermined. The CDR3 covers 14 residues. Between the trimmed V and J ends, which lost 6 bases and 0 bases, there was a span of 8 bases. Looked up from germline, CDR1 is WSHSY and CDR2 is SAAADI. The CDR3 DNA reads as TGCGCCAGCAGGGGCCTTCCGAACACCGGGGAGCTGTTTTTT. Amino acids: CASRGLPNTGELFF.

The chain recombines TRBV7-2 with TRBJ2-1; possible D gene TRBD2, 6 bases. The CDR3 covers 12 residues. The V gene's germline CDR1 is SGHTA and CDR2 FQGNSA. Trimming left V 1 base short and J 9 bases short, with 7 bases between. The CDR3 region is CASSLGRGEQFF. CDR3 in DNA: TGTGCCAGCAGCTTAGGGCGGGGTGAGCAGTTCTTC.

This clone showed up just once. The chain recombines TRBV15 with TRBJ1-5; 8 nucleotides align to TRBD1. The germline V gene has CDR1 LNHNV and CDR2 YYDKDF (reference sequence). V lost 0 bases, J lost 4 bases, and 2 bases stayed unmatched. The length of the CDR3 is 15 residues. CDR3 coding DNA: TGTGCCACCAGCAGAGATCGGGACAGGAATCAGCCCCAGCATTTT. This codes for CATSRDRDRNQPQHF.

J is TRBJ1-6 and V is TRBV7-6; TRBD1 matches 7 bases. The CDR3 contains 15 residues. Germline loops: CDR1 SGHVS, CDR2 FNYEAQ. Unmatched junction bases numbered 4, after V lost 1 base and J lost 7 bases. The CDR3 nucleotides read TGTGCCAGCAGCTTAGGGCAGGGGGGCAATTCACCCCTCCACTTT. Its translation: CASSLGQGGNSPLHF.

This clone was found many times. The CDR3 loop reads CASSPPGRPRGYGYTF. In nucleotides, the CDR3 is TGTGCCAGCTCACCACCGGGCAGGCCTCGGGGCTATGGCTACACCTTC. The rearrangement uses TRBV18 and TRBJ1-2, with D uncertain. Germline values: CDR1 KGHSH, CDR2 LQKENI. V was cut by 0 bases and J by 4 bases, with 15 bases left in between. CDR3 length: 16 residues.

This clone appeared once. CDR3 bases: TGTGCCAGCAGCCACCAGGGTCTGTCTGAAGCTTTCTTT. It yields the protein CASSHQGLSEAFF. The chain links TRBV3-1 (or the pseudogene TRBV3-2) to TRBJ1-1; a weak D match, TRBD1 (5 bases). Germline loops: CDR1 LGHDT, CDR2 YNNKEL (reference sequence). This CDR3 has 13 residues. V dropped 3 bases and J dropped 6 bases, with 11 bases sitting between them.

V gene TRBV2 combines with J gene TRBJ2-7; possibly TRBD1 for D (6 bases). CDR1 is SNHLY, CDR2 FYNNEI, per germline. CDR3 size: 14 residues. Trimming cost V 5 bases and J 0 bases, with 11 bases left between them. The chain's CDR3 is CASSLGQLSYEQYF. DNA for the CDR3: TGTGCCAGCAGTCTTGGACAGCTCTCCTACGAGCAGTACTTC.

The J gene is TRBJ2-4, the V gene TRBV6-6, with D possibly matching TRBD1 (6 bases). The V and J ends lost 2 bases and 5 bases respectively, with 13 bases between them. Germline loops: CDR1 MNHNY, CDR2 SVGAGI (reference sequence). The CDR3 is 15 amino acids. The CDR3 region is CASSYLDRIQNIQYF. CDR3 DNA sequence: TGTGCCAGCAGTTACCTAGACAGGATTCAAAACATTCAGTACTTC.

The J gene is TRBJ2-7, the V gene TRBV6-2 or TRBV6-3; D is perhaps TRBD1 (6 bases). CDR3 length: 15 amino acids. Per germline, CDR1 MNHEY and CDR2 SVGEGT. The V and J ends lost 5 bases and 2 bases respectively, with 16 bases between them. CDR3 sequence (DNA): TGTGCCAGCAGTGGGTGGACAGACAATACCTACGAGCAGTACTTC. Translated, it gives CASSGWTDNTYEQYF.

This clone has only one observation. This rearrangement joins TRBV14 to TRBJ1-2; 7 bases line up with TRBD1. This CDR3 has 13 residues. Unmatched junction bases numbered 7, after V lost 4 bases and J lost 8 bases. Germline-derived CDR1 and CDR2 are SGHDN and FVKESK. The CDR3 DNA sequence: TGTGCCAGCAGCCTACAGGGGATCGGGGGCTACACCTTC. It specifies CASSLQGIGGYTF.

V gene TRBV2 combines with J gene TRBJ2-2, with TRBD2 matching 7 bases. CDR1 is SNHLY, CDR2 FYNNEI, per germline. The CDR3 spans 14 residues. The junction had 7 bases not matched to a gene; V was cut back by 6 bases and J by 6 bases. CDR3 sequence (DNA): TGTGCCAGCAGGGGGGAGGGCCGACCCGGGGAGCTGTTTTTT. Translated, it gives CASRGEGRPGELFF.